This T cell receptor beta chain was sequenced during a study of cytomegalovirus exposure and HLA in healthy donors. Study as a whole: Findings of an earlier analysis included some 120 million unique TCR beta sequences from some 180 million T cells.

Participants comprised healthy donors of bone marrow. Trimming took 6 bases from V and 4 from J; bases not matched to a gene: 3. This CDR3 contains 12 residues. Per the germline V gene, CDR1 is MNHEY and CDR2 is SVGAGI. Amplification used 60 Vbeta primers and 13 Jbeta primers. Original data processing: About 80 million unique TCR beta chains, around 11 million of them shared, were counted by a later analysis. TCRdb's table, derived via immunoSEQ multiplex PCR, lists solely in-frame clones and lacks some. V, J and clone size reflect that table, while D and trimming were determined from the DNA. Of approximately 190,000 clones listed, about 86% were seen once; the top ten hold roughly 1.7%.

The sample consisted of PBMCs. V gene TRBV6-5 combines with J gene TRBJ2-7, with TRBD2 identical over 7 bases. The clonotype comes from a man between 35 and 55 years old in good health and CMV-seropositive. CDR3 amino acids: CASSLGGYEQYF. The CDR3 bases are TGTGCCAGCAGCCTCGGGGGGTACGAGCAGTACTTC.